These 24 T cell receptor beta chains were all obtained from the same sample, sequenced in a study of blood T cell repertoires in COVID-19. Libraries were prepared by immunoSEQ multiplex PCR; TCRdb keeps only in-frame clonotypes and omits some of them. Counted here are 150,000 to 200,000 clones, 70% to 90% occurring once; the ten biggest clones make up under 25%. The material sequenced was peripheral blood. Receptor source: a man aged 60 to 75 with active or convalescent COVID-19.

The CDR3 protein is CASSITGNGNQPQHF. CDR3 nucleotides: TGTGCCAGTAGTATTACAGGGAACGGGAATCAGCCCCAGCATTTT. The chain joins TRBV19 to TRBJ1-5; D might be TRBD1 (6 bases). This CDR3 region has 15 residues. V was shortened by 3 bases and J by 4 bases, with 13 bases between the two germline ends. Germline V lookup: CDR1 LNHDA, CDR2 SQIVND (reference sequence).

This rearrangement joins TRBV9 to TRBJ2-2, with 9 positions matching TRBD2. Trimming took 0 bases from V and 3 from J; bases not matched to a gene: 6. This CDR3 has 17 amino acids. Germline V gives CDR1 SGDLS, CDR2 YYNGEE. This chain's CDR3 is CASSVVLSGGHTGELFF. The CDR3 DNA is TGTGCCAGCAGCGTAGTACTGAGCGGGGGGCACACCGGGGAGCTGTTTTTT.

The J gene is TRBJ2-1, the V gene TRBV11-2; TRBD2 aligns across 12 bases. CDR1 and CDR2 from the germline V gene are SGHAT and FQNNGV. This CDR3 has 17 residues. Trimming cost V 0 bases and J 10 bases; bases outside gene matches: 10. The CDR3 sequence: CASSLDTSGGRLVEQFF. CDR3 nucleotides: TGTGCCAGCAGCTTAGATACTAGCGGGGGGCGCTTGGTGGAGCAGTTCTTC.

V and J are TRBV9 and TRBJ2-4, with TRBD1 as a possible D gene (6 bases). Germline V lookup: CDR1 SGDLS, CDR2 YYNGEE. Trimming removed 4 bases from V and 5 bases from J, with 7 bases in between. The CDR3 is made up of 12 amino acids. CDR3 loop: CASSPGENIQYF. The CDR3 coding sequence is TGTGCCAGCAGCCCAGGGGAAAACATTCAGTACTTC.

The V gene is TRBV11-3, the J gene TRBJ2-5; weak D call: TRBD1 (6 bases). This CDR3 region has 14 residues. Germline CDR1 is SGHNT and CDR2 is YENEEA. The V end was cut by 4 bases, the J end by 5 bases, with 14 bases between. CDR3 bases: TGTGCCAGCAGCTCAGGGACAAATGGGGAGACCCAGTACTTC. Residues: CASSSGTNGETQYF.

The genes are TRBV29-1 and TRBJ2-5, with a tentative D call TRBD1 (6 bases). The V end lost 0 bases, the J end lost 0 bases, and 14 bases lay between the germline ends. Germline CDR1 SQVTM, CDR2 ANQGSEA. The CDR3 contains 16 residues. This CDR3 reads CSVEDRYRDNQETQYF. Here the CDR3 DNA reads TGCAGCGTTGAAGATAGGTATCGGGACAACCAAGAGACCCAGTACTTC.

This clone was observed once. CDR3 coding DNA: TGTGCCAGTCGAAACCAGGGACAGGGGGATGGAGAAAAACTGTTTTTT. Translated: CASRNQGQGDGEKLFF. The chain carries TRBV19 and TRBJ1-4; 11 positions agree with TRBD1. The CDR3 loop spans 16 amino acids. J was trimmed by 8 bases and V by 8 bases; bases with no gene match: 13. Germline CDR1 is LNHDA and CDR2 is SQIVND (reference sequence).

The chain employs TRBV3-1 (or the pseudogene TRBV3-2) and TRBJ2-1; 8 bases map to TRBD2. With 0 bases clipped from V and 4 bases from J, the junction kept 5 bases outside the gene matches. Per germline, CDR1 LGHDT and CDR2 YNNKEL (reference sequence). The CDR3 covers 16 residues. CDR3 in DNA: TGTGCCAGCAGCCAAGATGGCCTAGCGGGTTACAATGAGCAGTTCTTC. Protein sequence: CASSQDGLAGYNEQFF.

There are a few counts of this clone. V is TRBV7-6 and J is TRBJ1-3; D is ambiguous. This CDR3 has 13 amino acids. Per germline, CDR1 SGHVS and CDR2 FNYEAQ. V gave up 1 base and J gave up 8 bases, with 9 bases separating them. In DNA form, the CDR3 reads TGTGCCAGCAGCTTAGGTATCTCGGACACCATATATTTT. Its protein product is CASSLGISDTIYF.

CDR3 sequence (DNA): TGTGCCAGCAGCGTAGCGGGGGAGGTCGGCTACGAGCAGTACTTC. Its protein product is CASSVAGEVGYEQYF. This rearrangement joins TRBV9 to TRBJ2-7; maybe TRBD2 (6 bases). The CDR3 loop spans 15 amino acids. Trimming left V 0 bases short and J 3 bases short, with 13 bases between. From germline, CDR1 is SGDLS and CDR2 YYNGEE.

This chain joins TRBV6-2 or TRBV6-3 and TRBJ2-7; TRBD2 matches 10 bases. The V gene's germline CDR1 is MNHEY and CDR2 SVGEGT. This CDR3 region has 15 residues. V was pared by 2 bases and J by 3 bases, with 4 bases of the junction left unmatched. CDR3 coding DNA: TGTGCCAGCAGTTACGAGCGGGGGGGCTTCTACGAGCAGTACTTC. Residues: CASSYERGGFYEQYF.

This clone was seen a single time. The CDR3 protein is CASRTQGTSEAFF. Here the CDR3 DNA reads TGTGCCAGCCGGACACAGGGGACGAGTGAAGCTTTCTTT. The rearrangement uses TRBV6-5 and TRBJ1-1, with 7 bases aligning to TRBD1. Germline V lookup: CDR1 MNHEY, CDR2 SVGAGI. With V trimmed by 8 bases and J by 7 bases, 10 bases remained unmatched. The CDR3 is 13 amino acids.

The chain carries TRBV27 and TRBJ1-1, with 8 bases fitting TRBD1. Germline V lookup: CDR1 MNHEY, CDR2 SMNVEV (reference sequence). The CDR3 has 14 amino acids. With 3 bases clipped from V and 5 bases from J, the junction kept 5 bases outside the gene matches. The CDR3 is CASSLGRGRTEAFF. The CDR3 DNA is TGTGCCAGCAGTTTGGGCAGGGGGCGGACTGAAGCTTTCTTT.

This chain links TRBV4-2 with TRBJ1-1, with 8 bases aligning to TRBD1. The germline V gene encodes CDR1 LGHNA and CDR2 YNFKEQ. Trimming cost V 2 bases and J 5 bases; bases outside gene matches: 7. The CDR3 runs to 15 residues. The CDR3 sequence: CASSQTGTGRTEAFF. The DNA for the CDR3 is TGTGCCAGCAGCCAAACCGGGACAGGAAGGACTGAAGCTTTCTTT.

This chain uses TRBV2 with TRBJ1-6, with 7 bases fitting TRBD1. This CDR3 is built from 15 residues. Germline V gene sequence: CDR1 SNHLY, CDR2 FYNNEI. J lost 10 bases, V lost 4 bases, and 10 bases had no gene match. CDR3 sequence: CASSGETGKDSPLHF. The CDR3 nucleotides are TGTGCCAGCAGTGGAGAGACAGGGAAGGACTCACCCCTCCACTTT.

This rearrangement joins TRBV21-1 to TRBJ2-7; TRBD1, as called in the table, went unchecked against the DNA. TRBV21-1 is termed a pseudogene. The CDR3 is 15 amino acids. The CDR3 reads CARLEGGQGRYEQYF. CDR3 bases: TGTGCCAGATTAGAGGGGGGACAGGGAAGGTACGAGCAGTACTTC.

This sequence joins TRBV2 and TRBJ2-1, with 9 bases lining up with TRBD1. V lost 2 bases, J lost 7 bases, and 6 bases stayed unmatched. In germline, CDR1 is SNHLY, CDR2 FYNNEI. The CDR3 covers 15 residues. The CDR3 loop is CASSEMGQGKNEQFF. CDR3 nucleotide sequence: TGTGCCAGCAGTGAAATGGGACAGGGTAAAAATGAGCAGTTCTTC.

This clone appeared once. This chain connects TRBV6-5 to TRBJ2-3, with unresolved D. This CDR3 has 14 residues. Deletions cut 4 bases from V and 6 bases from J, with 14 bases between. Germline CDR1 reads MNHEY; CDR2 reads SVGAGI. DNA for the CDR3: TGTGCCAGCAGTTTTGGGTCGCCTAGGGATACGCAGTATTTT. It is translated as CASSFGSPRDTQYF.

About this clone: The sample has other DNA sequences that encode this CDR3 too. The chain is built from TRBV19 and TRBJ1-4; 8 bases agree with TRBD1. Germline CDR1 reads LNHDA; CDR2 reads SQIVND (reference sequence). V dropped 6 bases and J dropped 7; count of bases not matched to a gene: 7. This CDR3 contains 14 residues. CDR3 nucleotide sequence: TGTGCCAGTAGGGGTGGCAGGGGGCGTGAAAAACTGTTTTTT. Its translation is CASRGGRGREKLFF.

The rearrangement links TRBV19 to TRBJ1-2; the match to TRBD1 covers 8 bases. Unmatched junction bases numbered 12, after V lost 4 bases and J lost 8 bases. CDR1 LNHDA and CDR2 SQIVND come from the germline V gene (reference sequence). This CDR3 comprises 15 residues. The CDR3 region is CASSTTDREVEGYTF. The CDR3 nucleotides read TGTGCCAGTAGTACCACGGACAGGGAGGTAGAAGGCTACACCTTC.

The chain uses TRBV29-1 and TRBJ2-1, with 12 bases matching TRBD1. The V segment lost 7 bases and the J segment 4 bases; nucleotides outside the gene matches: 11. There are 16 residues in the CDR3. In germline, CDR1 is SQVTM, CDR2 ANQGSEA. In DNA form, the CDR3 reads TGCAGCGCCGGGACAGGGGGCCTCCACAAATACAATGAGCAGTTCTTC. Residues: CSAGTGGLHKYNEQFF.

The chain recombines TRBV6-2 or TRBV6-3 with TRBJ2-4; 9 nucleotides agree with TRBD1. The CDR3 sequence is 14 residues long. V gave up 5 bases and J gave up 5 bases; unmatched junction bases: 4. The V gene's germline CDR1 is MNHEY and CDR2 SVGEGT. The DNA of the CDR3 is TGTGCCAGCAGTGCACAGGGGGCACAAAACATTCAGTACTTC. Its translation: CASSAQGAQNIQYF.

This clone was counted a single time. This chain links TRBV6-4 with TRBJ2-2; TRBD2 matches 13 bases. CDR1 is MRHNA, CDR2 SNTAGT, per germline. V lost 0 bases, J lost 5 bases, and 6 bases stayed unmatched. The CDR3 is made up of 18 amino acids. Written as DNA, the CDR3 is TGTGCCAGCAGTGACTCACTAGCGGGGGGGCGATGGACCGGGGAGCTGTTTTTT. Encoded protein: CASSDSLAGGRWTGELFF.

The chain carries TRBV6-5 and TRBJ1-5, with D possibly matching TRBD1 (6 bases). V lost 6 bases to trimming and J lost 4 bases, with 16 bases between them. Germline loops: CDR1 MNHEY, CDR2 SVGAGI. The CDR3 has 15 residues. For the CDR3, the DNA is TGTGCCAGCAGCGGAACCACAGGGTCAAATCAGCCCCAGCATTTT. As protein: CASSGTTGSNQPQHF.